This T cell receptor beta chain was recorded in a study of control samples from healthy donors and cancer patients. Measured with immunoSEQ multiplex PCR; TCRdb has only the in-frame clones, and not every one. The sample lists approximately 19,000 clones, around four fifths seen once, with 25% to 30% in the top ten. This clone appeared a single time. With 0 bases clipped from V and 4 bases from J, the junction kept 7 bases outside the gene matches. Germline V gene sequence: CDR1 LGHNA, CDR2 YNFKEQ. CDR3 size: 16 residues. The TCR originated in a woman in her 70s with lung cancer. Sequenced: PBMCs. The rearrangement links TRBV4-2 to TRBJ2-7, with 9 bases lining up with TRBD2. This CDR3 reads CASSQEFSGSKYEQYF. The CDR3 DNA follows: TGTGCCAGCAGCCAAGAATTTAGCGGGAGTAAATACGAGCAGTACTTC.